This is a list of T cell receptor beta chains from one sample in a study of blood T cell repertoires in COVID-19. The table came from immunoSEQ multiplex PCR; TCRdb's copy has only in-frame clones and leaves some out. Altogether about 370,000 clones are present, 80% to 90% being singletons, with the ten largest covering 10%. The sample comprised peripheral blood. The receptors here all came from a young woman with COVID-19, enrolled during active disease. CDR3s include the opening cysteine and the closing phenylalanine or tryptophan.

j_call	v_call	cdr3_aa
TRBJ1-2	TRBV20-1	CSASPPYLGGHYGYTF
TRBJ1-6	TRBV3-1/TRBV3-2	CASSHGTGGFNSPLHF
TRBJ2-3	TRBV27	CASSGSGRWDTQYF
TRBJ2-1	TRBV19	CASSFSGGLYNEQFF
TRBJ2-3	TRBV4-1	CASTPGGDTQYF
TRBJ2-3	TRBV5-1	CASSLATGGLTDTQYF
TRBJ2-5	TRBV5-1	CASSLGGTGEETQYF
TRBJ2-1	TRBV9	CASSQGESGRAVRSYNEQFF
TRBJ2-1	TRBV4-2	CASSQDSRSLANEQFF
TRBJ2-1	TRBV5-1	CASSPTSGRNNEQFF
TRBJ2-5	TRBV2	CASSLRDSKVAQYF
TRBJ2-3	TRBV5-1	CASSPGLDTQYF
TRBJ1-5	TRBV6-2/TRBV6-3	CASGPGGRNQPQHF
TRBJ1-5	TRBV19	CASSKSGNQPQHF
TRBJ1-1	TRBV12-5	CASGLSGVNTEAFF
TRBJ2-5	TRBV2	CASSVSAGGRVRETQYF
TRBJ2-1	TRBV6-1	CASSEMGALPSEQFF
TRBJ2-3	TRBV7-6	CASSFGGRETDTQYF
TRBJ2-7	TRBV28	CASSSSGSSYEQYF
TRBJ2-5	TRBV30	CAWNGKDSLGETQYF
TRBJ2-5	TRBV4-2	CASSQDRLAGGQETQYF
TRBJ2-2	TRBV6-5	CASSRTGVNTGELFF
TRBJ2-7	TRBV27	CASSLSQAYEQYF
TRBJ2-5	TRBV7-3	CASSPGTLKTQYF
TRBJ2-7	TRBV21-1	CASRPMGLADYEQYF
TRBJ1-1	TRBV2	CASGQGVITEAFF
TRBJ1-4	TRBV2	CASSVLRGTGEKLFF
TRBJ2-1	TRBV3-1/TRBV3-2	CASSQGTNNEQFF
TRBJ2-7	TRBV3-1/TRBV3-2	CASSQDLTGGDEQYF
TRBJ2-1	TRBV30	CAWSEVGGLYNEQFF